These 27 T cell receptor beta chains were all obtained from the same sample, sequenced in a study of cytomegalovirus exposure and HLA in healthy donors. The method was immunoSEQ multiplex PCR; TCRdb's version includes in-frame clones alone and lacks a portion of them. This table has 100,000 to 150,000 clones, about 90% appearing once. Sequencing used PBMCs. These TCRs come from a woman in her late teens or twenties in good health and CMV-seronegative.

The chain employs TRBV15 and TRBJ2-1; TRBD2 is a possible D gene (7 bases). CDR3 length: 17 residues. Germline V CDR1 and CDR2: LNHNV, YYDKDF (reference sequence). The V gene lost 1 base and the J gene lost 7 bases, with 20 bases spanning the gap. The CDR3 protein is CATSRAPEGGAGNEQFF. CDR3 DNA: TGTGCCACCAGCAGAGCCCCAGAGGGGGGGGCGGGTAATGAGCAGTTCTTC.

The rearrangement joins TRBV27 to TRBJ2-7; weak D call: TRBD2 (6 bases). The CDR3 length is 15 residues. V was clipped by 0 bases and J by 3 bases, with 12 bases between them. CDR1 MNHEY and CDR2 SMNVEV come from the germline V gene (reference sequence). The CDR3 nucleotides are TGTGCCAGCAGTTTATCGGGACTGGGGCTCTACGAGCAGTACTTC. Protein: CASSLSGLGLYEQYF.

The chain combines TRBV18 with TRBJ1-3, with 7 bases fitting TRBD1. The J segment lost 2 bases and the V segment lost 1 base, leaving 2 bases of the junction unmatched. CDR3 length: 15 residues. The germline CDR1 and CDR2 sequences are KGHSH and LQKENI. The DNA for the CDR3 is TGTGCCAGCTCACCACGGGACAGAGCTGGAAACACCATATATTTT. Its protein product is CASSPRDRAGNTIYF. Full variable domain (outside the CDR3, taken from reference TRBV18 and TRBJ1-3): NAGVMQNPRHLVRRRGQEARLRCSPMKGHSHVYWYRQLPEEGLKFMVYLQKENIIDESGMPKERFSAEFPKEGPSILRIQQVVRGDSAAYFCASSPRDRAGNTIYFGEGSWLTVV.

The J gene is TRBJ2-4, the V gene TRBV29-1, with D tentatively TRBD2 (5 bases). This CDR3 region has 15 residues. Trimming shortened V by 4 bases and J by 6 bases, and 19 bases separated the two germline ends. Germline CDR1 SQVTM, CDR2 ANQGSEA. CDR3 sequence reads: CSVVFSKVRVNIQYF. DNA for the CDR3: TGCAGCGTTGTTTTTTCTAAAGTGCGGGTAAACATTCAGTACTTC.

The chain links TRBV7-2 to TRBJ2-5, with D maybe TRBD2 (7 bases). Trimming pared 10 bases from V and 5 bases from J, leaving 14 bases between. Germline V CDR1 and CDR2: SGHTA, FQGNSA. The CDR3 covers 12 residues. CDR3 residues: CATNGGLETQYF. The CDR3 DNA follows: TGTGCCACGAACGGGGGGCTGGAGACCCAGTACTTC.

The chain uses TRBV5-1 and TRBJ2-7, with TRBD1 as a possible D gene (6 bases). Germline V lookup: CDR1 SGHRS, CDR2 YFSETQ. Deletions cut 3 bases from V and 0 bases from J, with 10 bases between. This CDR3 has 14 residues. The CDR3 loop is CASSSSGDSYEQYF. CDR3 sequence (DNA): TGCGCCAGCAGCTCGTCAGGGGACTCCTACGAGCAGTACTTC.

The V and J genes are TRBV19 and TRBJ1-2, with 9 nucleotides matching TRBD1. The germline CDR1 and CDR2 sequences are LNHDA and SQIVND (reference sequence). The CDR3 runs 15 residues. J lost 5 bases, V lost 6 bases, and 10 bases had no gene match. The CDR3 spells CASRKSPGQGYGYTF. For the CDR3, the DNA is TGTGCCAGTAGAAAATCCCCGGGACAGGGATATGGCTACACCTTC. Full variable domain (missing parts from reference TRBV19 and TRBJ1-2): DGGITQSPKYLFRKEGQNVTLSCEQNLNHDAMYWYRQDPGQGLRLIYYSQIVNDFQKGDIAEGYSVSREKKESFPLTVTSAQKNPTAFYLCASRKSPGQGYGYTFGSGTRLTVV.

This chain connects TRBV18 to TRBJ1-2; TRBD1 matches 7 bases. J gave up 8 bases and V 5 bases, and 14 bases lay outside the gene matches. Germline CDR1 reads KGHSH; CDR2 reads LQKENI. The CDR3 is 15 amino acids. The CDR3 sequence: CASSTRDSSSEGYTF. CDR3 coding DNA: TGTGCCAGCTCAACCCGGGACAGCTCATCGGAAGGCTACACCTTC.

This chain connects TRBV7-2 to TRBJ2-7, with TRBD2 as a possible D gene (5 bases). The germline gives CDR1 SGHTA, CDR2 FQGNSA. V was trimmed by 1 base and J by 4 bases, leaving 11 bases between them. The CDR3 loop spans 14 amino acids. For the CDR3, the DNA is TGTGCCAGCAGCTTAGTAACTAGTTTGTACGAGCAGTACTTC. This gives the protein CASSLVTSLYEQYF.

V gene TRBV30 combines with J gene TRBJ2-2; D is undetermined. The length of the CDR3 is 15 residues. V was cut by 5 bases and J by 5 bases, with 18 bases left in between. Germline lookup yields CDR1 GTSNPN and CDR2 SVGIG (reference sequence). CDR3 amino acids: CAWDRGSPRTGELFF. The CDR3 nucleotides are TGTGCCTGGGATCGAGGTAGTCCCCGGACCGGGGAGCTGTTTTTT.

This clone showed up just once. V is TRBV6-5 and J is TRBJ2-7; 7 bases line up with TRBD1. This CDR3 has 14 amino acids. V lost 2 bases and J lost 1; bases outside the gene matches: 2. CDR1 is MNHEY, CDR2 SVGAGI, per germline. Written as DNA, the CDR3 is TGTGCCAGCAGTTACGGGGGACAGTCCTACGAGCAGTACTTC. This encodes CASSYGGQSYEQYF.

The chain has TRBV2 and TRBJ1-5; 7 bases fit TRBD1. Germline values: CDR1 SNHLY, CDR2 FYNNEI. The CDR3 has 14 residues. The J segment lost 3 bases and the V segment lost 5 bases, leaving 4 bases of the junction unmatched. CDR3 sequence reads: CASSQGQANQPQHF. CDR3 in DNA: TGTGCCAGCAGTCAAGGACAGGCCAATCAGCCCCAGCATTTT.

V gene TRBV9 combines with J gene TRBJ2-1; 10 bases are a match to TRBD2. After removal of 4 bases from V and 3 bases from J, the junction contained 4 bases not matched to a gene. The germline gives CDR1 SGDLS, CDR2 YYNGEE. The CDR3 totals 15 residues. The CDR3 DNA reads as TGTGCCAGCAGCACCGGGACTAGCGTCTACAATGAGCAGTTCTTC. Its protein is CASSTGTSVYNEQFF.

This chain uses TRBV5-1 with TRBJ1-2; D gene unclear. This CDR3 comprises 15 residues. Germline V gene lookup returns CDR1 SGHRS and CDR2 YFSETQ. Trimming took 4 bases from V and 4 from J, leaving 17 bases between them. The CDR3: CASSGGWVTAYGYTF. CDR3 nucleotide sequence: TGCGCCAGCAGCGGAGGATGGGTTACAGCCTATGGCTACACCTTC.

The rearrangement links TRBV28 to TRBJ1-2; the match to TRBD1 covers 7 bases. The junction had 6 bases not matched to a gene; V was cut back by 1 base and J by 4 bases. The length of the CDR3 is 15 residues. Germline CDR1 is MDHEN and CDR2 is SYDVKM. The CDR3 DNA reads as TGTGCCAGCAGTTTATCCACGACAGGGTTCTATGGCTACACCTTC. As protein: CASSLSTTGFYGYTF.

V is TRBV28 and J is TRBJ2-5, with TRBD1 as a possible D gene (6 bases). This CDR3 contains 17 residues. Germline V gene lookup returns CDR1 MDHEN and CDR2 SYDVKM. Deletions cut 3 bases from V and 4 bases from J, with 21 bases between. In DNA form, the CDR3 reads TGTGCCAGCAGTTTCTCCCTTTGGGGGCAGTCGGGAGAGACCCAGTACTTC. Residues: CASSFSLWGQSGETQYF.

The CDR3 region is CASGVNEKLFF. The DNA of the CDR3 is TGTGCCTCCGGGGTTAATGAAAAACTGTTTTTT. The gene calls are TRBV30 and TRBJ1-4; D is ambiguous. V lost 7 bases and J lost 4, with 7 bases in between. Germline CDR1 GTSNPN, CDR2 SVGIG (reference sequence). CDR3 size: 11 residues. Full variable domain (missing parts from reference TRBV30 and TRBJ1-4): SQTIHQWPATLVQPVGSPLSLECTVEGTSNPNLYWYRQAAGRGLQLLFYSVGIGQISSEVPQNLSASRPQDRQFILSSKKLLLSDSGFYLCASGVNEKLFFGSGTQLSVL.

J is TRBJ2-7 and V is TRBV4-1, with 10 bases identical to TRBD2. This CDR3 is 15 amino acids long. J lost 3 bases, V lost 5 bases, and 7 bases had no gene match. Germline V gene sequence: CDR1 MGHRA, CDR2 YSYEKL. Here the CDR3 reads CASSSAAGGLYEQYF. The CDR3 bases are TGCGCCAGCAGCTCGGCAGCGGGGGGGCTCTACGAGCAGTACTTC.

This chain links TRBV11-3 with TRBJ1-5; no definite D call. The CDR3 loop spans 15 amino acids. Trimming stripped 1 base from V and 4 bases from J, with 11 bases between. Germline loops: CDR1 SGHNT, CDR2 YENEEA. The CDR3 protein is CASSLVRGRNQPQHF. CDR3 bases: TGTGCCAGCAGCTTAGTACGCGGGAGAAATCAGCCCCAGCATTTT.

The V gene is TRBV19, the J gene TRBJ1-4; D is unclear. V lost 7 bases and J 13 bases, leaving 31 bases between the germline ends. The CDR3 has 17 amino acids. Germline V gene data show CDR1 as LNHDA and CDR2 as SQIVND (reference sequence). The CDR3 DNA reads TGTGCCAGTACGGATATCCCCCCAGCGGAAGGCGGAGGAGGACTGTTTTTT. Translation: CASTDIPPAEGGGGLFF. The full variable domain, rest sourced from reference TRBV19 and TRBJ1-4, is DGGITQSPKYLFRKEGQNVTLSCEQNLNHDAMYWYRQDPGQGLRLIYYSQIVNDFQKGDIAEGYSVSREKKESFPLTVTSAQKNPTAFYLCASTDIPPAEGGGGLFFGSGTQLSVL.

This clone was observed a single time. This chain connects TRBV6-4 to TRBJ2-1, with a possible D match to TRBD2 (6 bases). Per the germline V gene, CDR1 is MRHNA and CDR2 is SNTAGT. Trimming cost V 7 bases and J 2 bases, with 15 bases left between them. The CDR3 contains 15 residues. The CDR3 coding sequence is TGTGCCAGCAAATTAGCGGATACCCCCTACAATGAGCAGTTCTTC. Protein product: CASKLADTPYNEQFF.

This clone came up once. V gene TRBV6-6 combines with J gene TRBJ1-4; D unclear. Matching the DNA end better, TRBJ2-2 makes the J call doubtful. Looked up from germline, CDR1 is MNHNY and CDR2 is SVGAGI (reference sequence). This CDR3 region has 11 residues. CDR3: CASSATGELFF. The CDR3 nucleotides are TGTGCCAGCAGCGCAACAGGGGAGCTGTTTTTT.

This chain connects TRBV2 to TRBJ2-1; D call uncertain. The CDR3 contains 15 residues. V lost 7 bases, J lost 1 base, and 14 bases lay in between. The germline gives CDR1 SNHLY, CDR2 FYNNEI. The CDR3 DNA sequence: TGTGCCAGCACCCTAACGGTATTTTCCTACAATGAGCAGTTCTTC. Protein product: CASTLTVFSYNEQFF. The variable domain in full, completed from reference TRBV2 and TRBJ2-1, reads EPEVTQTPSHQVTQMGQEVILRCVPISNHLYFYWYRQILGQKVEFLVSFYNNEISEKSEIFDDQFSVERPDGSNFTLKIRSTKLEDSAMYFCASTLTVFSYNEQFFGPGTRLTVL.

V gene TRBV27 combines with J gene TRBJ1-1; D not certain. The germline CDR1 and CDR2 sequences are MNHEY and SMNVEV (reference sequence). The CDR3 extends over 13 amino acids. V dropped 2 bases and J dropped 4 bases, with 8 bases sitting between them. The CDR3 region is CASSLSGPTEAFF. The CDR3 DNA follows: TGTGCCAGCAGTTTAAGCGGCCCCACTGAAGCTTTCTTT.

The chain employs TRBV6-5 and TRBJ1-1, with D unclear. V was trimmed by 8 bases and J by 4 bases, leaving 14 bases between them. Germline V CDR1 and CDR2: MNHEY, SVGAGI. This CDR3 is built from 13 residues. The CDR3 loop reads CASRHESSTEAFF. The CDR3, as DNA: TGTGCCAGCCGCCATGAAAGTAGCACTGAAGCTTTCTTT.

This clone was observed many times. The rearrangement uses TRBV5-5 and TRBJ1-1; 7 nucleotides align to TRBD1. This CDR3 contains 19 residues. Germline V CDR1 and CDR2: SGHKS, YYEKEE (reference sequence). The junction had 18 bases not matched to a gene; V was cut back by 0 bases and J by 4 bases. The CDR3 sequence: CASSLGYAAGGVRTTEAFF. Written as DNA, the CDR3 is TGTGCCAGCAGCTTGGGATATGCGGCAGGGGGAGTGCGGACCACTGAAGCTTTCTTT.

The J gene is TRBJ2-2, the V gene TRBV7-9; 10 bases are a match to TRBD1. The CDR3 contains 18 residues. Germline CDR1 SEHNR, CDR2 FQNEAQ (reference sequence). The junction had 11 bases not matched to a gene; V was cut back by 2 bases and J by 5 bases. CDR3 loop: CASSLPQSGTGVTGELFF. Here the CDR3 DNA reads TGTGCCAGCAGCTTACCCCAATCTGGGACAGGGGTAACCGGGGAGCTGTTTTTT. Variable domain in full (rest from reference TRBV7-9 and TRBJ2-2): DTGVSQNPRHKITKRGQNVTFRCDPISEHNRLYWYRQTLGQGPEFLTYFQNEAQLEKSRLLSDRFSAERPKGSFSTLEIQRTEQGDSAMYLCASSLPQSGTGVTGELFFGEGSRLTVL.